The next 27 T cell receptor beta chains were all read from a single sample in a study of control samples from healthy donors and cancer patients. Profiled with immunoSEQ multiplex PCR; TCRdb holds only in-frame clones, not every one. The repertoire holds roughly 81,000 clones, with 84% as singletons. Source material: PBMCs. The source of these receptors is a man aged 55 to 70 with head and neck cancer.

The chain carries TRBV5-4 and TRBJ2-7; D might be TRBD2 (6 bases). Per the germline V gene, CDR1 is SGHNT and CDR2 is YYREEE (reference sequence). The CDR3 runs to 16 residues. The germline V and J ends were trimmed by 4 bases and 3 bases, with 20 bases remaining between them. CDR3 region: CASSKAGVVDYYEQYF. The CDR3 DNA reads TGTGCCAGCAGCAAGGCCGGGGTGGTGGACTACTACGAGCAGTACTTC.

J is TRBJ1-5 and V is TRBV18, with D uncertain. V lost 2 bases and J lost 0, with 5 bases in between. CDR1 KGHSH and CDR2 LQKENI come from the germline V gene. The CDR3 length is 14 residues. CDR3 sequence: CASSPSNSNQPQHF. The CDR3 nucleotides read TGTGCCAGCTCACCAAGTAATAGCAATCAGCCCCAGCATTTT.

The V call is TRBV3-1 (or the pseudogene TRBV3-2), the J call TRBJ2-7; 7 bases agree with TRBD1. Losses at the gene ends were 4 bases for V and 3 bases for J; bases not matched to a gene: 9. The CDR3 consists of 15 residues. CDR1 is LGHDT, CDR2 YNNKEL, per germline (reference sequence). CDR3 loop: CASSRDSGLHYEQYF. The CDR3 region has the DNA TGTGCCAGCAGCCGGGACAGTGGACTTCACTACGAGCAGTACTTC.

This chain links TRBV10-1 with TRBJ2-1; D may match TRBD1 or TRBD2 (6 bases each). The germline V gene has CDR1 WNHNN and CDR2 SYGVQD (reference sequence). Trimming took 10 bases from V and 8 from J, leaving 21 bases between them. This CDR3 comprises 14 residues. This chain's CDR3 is CATSPRGADHEQFF. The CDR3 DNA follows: TGCGCCACCAGCCCGAGGGGGGCCGATCATGAGCAGTTCTTC.

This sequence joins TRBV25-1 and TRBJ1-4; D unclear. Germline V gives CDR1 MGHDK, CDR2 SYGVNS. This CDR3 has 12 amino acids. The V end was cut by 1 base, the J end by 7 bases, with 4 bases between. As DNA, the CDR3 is TGTGCCAGCAGTGAATGGAGTGAAAAACTGTTTTTT. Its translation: CASSEWSEKLFF.

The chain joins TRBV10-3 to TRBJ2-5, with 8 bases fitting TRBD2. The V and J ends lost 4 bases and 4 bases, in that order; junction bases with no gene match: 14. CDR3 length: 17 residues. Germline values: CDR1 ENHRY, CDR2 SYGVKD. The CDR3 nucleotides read TGTGCCATCAGTGGGGGGCGGGGAGCGGGAGCAAGAGAGACCCAGTACTTC. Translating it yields CAISGGRGAGARETQYF.

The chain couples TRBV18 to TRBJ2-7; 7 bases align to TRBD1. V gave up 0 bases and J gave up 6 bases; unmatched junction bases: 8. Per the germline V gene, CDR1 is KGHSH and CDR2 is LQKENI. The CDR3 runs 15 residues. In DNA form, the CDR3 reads TGTGCCAGCTCACCACCCTCCGGGACAGCCCGCGAGCAGTACTTC. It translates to CASSPPSGTAREQYF.

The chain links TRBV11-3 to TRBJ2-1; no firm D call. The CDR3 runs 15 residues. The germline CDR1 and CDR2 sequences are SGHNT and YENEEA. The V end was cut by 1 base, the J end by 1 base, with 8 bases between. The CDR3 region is CASSLGHSSYNEQFF. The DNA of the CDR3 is TGTGCCAGCAGCTTAGGGCACTCGTCCTACAATGAGCAGTTCTTC.

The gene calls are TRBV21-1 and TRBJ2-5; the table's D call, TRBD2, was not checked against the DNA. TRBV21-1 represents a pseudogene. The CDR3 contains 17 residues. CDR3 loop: CASSKASGRPPQETQYF. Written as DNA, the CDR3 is TGTGCCAGCAGCAAGGCTAGCGGGAGGCCCCCCCAAGAGACCCAGTACTTC.

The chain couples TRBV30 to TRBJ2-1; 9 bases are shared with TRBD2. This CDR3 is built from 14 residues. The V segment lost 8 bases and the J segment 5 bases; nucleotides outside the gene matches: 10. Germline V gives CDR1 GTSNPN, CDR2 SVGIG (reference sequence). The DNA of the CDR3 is TGTGCCCTACCGGGGACTAGCTTAAACAATGAGCAGTTCTTC. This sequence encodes CALPGTSLNNEQFF.

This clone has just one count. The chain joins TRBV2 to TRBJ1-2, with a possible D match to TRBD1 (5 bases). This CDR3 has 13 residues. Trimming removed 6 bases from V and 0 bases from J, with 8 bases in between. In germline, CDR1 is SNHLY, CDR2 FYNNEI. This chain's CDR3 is CASSGGANYGYTF. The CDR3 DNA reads TGTGCCAGCAGCGGGGGAGCTAACTATGGCTACACCTTC.

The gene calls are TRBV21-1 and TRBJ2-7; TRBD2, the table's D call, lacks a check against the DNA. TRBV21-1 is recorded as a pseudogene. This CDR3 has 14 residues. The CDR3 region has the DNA TGTGCCAGCAGCAAAACGCAGGTCCGGGGCGAGCAGTACTTC. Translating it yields CASSKTQVRGEQYF.

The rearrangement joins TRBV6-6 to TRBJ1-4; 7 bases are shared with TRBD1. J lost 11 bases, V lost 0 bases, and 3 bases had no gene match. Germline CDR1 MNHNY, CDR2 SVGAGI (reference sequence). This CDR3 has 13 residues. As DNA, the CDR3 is TGTGCCAGCAGTTACTCCGACAGGGAGAAACTGTTTTTT. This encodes CASSYSDREKLFF.

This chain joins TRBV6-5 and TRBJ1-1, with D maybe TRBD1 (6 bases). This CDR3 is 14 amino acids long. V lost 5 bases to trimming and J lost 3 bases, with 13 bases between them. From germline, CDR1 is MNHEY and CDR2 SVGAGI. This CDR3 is CASSLQGGDTEAFF. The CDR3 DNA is TGTGCCAGCAGTCTACAGGGAGGGGACACTGAAGCTTTCTTT.

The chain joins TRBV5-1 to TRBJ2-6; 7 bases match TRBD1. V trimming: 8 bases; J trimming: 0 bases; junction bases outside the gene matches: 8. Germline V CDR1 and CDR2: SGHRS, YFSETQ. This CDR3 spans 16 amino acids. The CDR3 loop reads CASHRDSYSGANVLTF. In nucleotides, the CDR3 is TGCGCCAGTCACCGGGACAGTTACTCTGGGGCCAACGTCCTGACTTTC.

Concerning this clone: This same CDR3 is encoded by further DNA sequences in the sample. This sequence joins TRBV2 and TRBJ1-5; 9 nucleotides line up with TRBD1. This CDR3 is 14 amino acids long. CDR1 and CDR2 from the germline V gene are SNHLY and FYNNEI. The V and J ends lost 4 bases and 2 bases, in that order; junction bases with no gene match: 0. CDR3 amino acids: CASSGTGGNQPQHF. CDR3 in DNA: TGTGCCAGCAGTGGGACAGGGGGCAATCAGCCCCAGCATTTT.

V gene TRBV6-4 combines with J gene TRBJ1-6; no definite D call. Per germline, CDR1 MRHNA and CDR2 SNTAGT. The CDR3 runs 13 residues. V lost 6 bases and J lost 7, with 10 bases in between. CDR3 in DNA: TGTGCCAGCAGGGAAGATTGGAATTCACCCCTCCACTTT. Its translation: CASREDWNSPLHF.

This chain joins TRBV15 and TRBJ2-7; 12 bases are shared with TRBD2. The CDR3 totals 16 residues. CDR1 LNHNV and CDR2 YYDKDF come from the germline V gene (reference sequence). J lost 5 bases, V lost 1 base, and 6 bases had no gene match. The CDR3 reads CATSRGRTSGTDEQYF. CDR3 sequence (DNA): TGTGCCACCAGCAGAGGTAGGACTAGCGGGACGGACGAGCAGTACTTC.

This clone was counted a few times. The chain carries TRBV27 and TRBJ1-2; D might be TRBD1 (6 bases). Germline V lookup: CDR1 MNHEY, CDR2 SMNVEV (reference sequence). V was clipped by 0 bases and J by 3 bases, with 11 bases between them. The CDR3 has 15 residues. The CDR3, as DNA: TGTGCCAGCAGTTTATCTGCCAGGGGAGACTATGGCTACACCTTC. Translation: CASSLSARGDYGYTF.

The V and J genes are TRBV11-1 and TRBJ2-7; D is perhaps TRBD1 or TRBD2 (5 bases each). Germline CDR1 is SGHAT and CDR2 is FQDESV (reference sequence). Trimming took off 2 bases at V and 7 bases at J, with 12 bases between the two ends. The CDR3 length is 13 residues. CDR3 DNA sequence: TGTGCCAGCAGCTTAACCCTCGGGGCTGAGCAGTACTTC. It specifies CASSLTLGAEQYF.

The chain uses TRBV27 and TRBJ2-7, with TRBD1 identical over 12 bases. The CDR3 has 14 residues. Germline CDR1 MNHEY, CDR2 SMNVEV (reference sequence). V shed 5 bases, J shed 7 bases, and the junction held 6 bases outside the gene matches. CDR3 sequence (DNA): TGTGCCAGCAGTCTTGGGGACAGGGGGCGGGAGCAGTACTTC. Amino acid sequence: CASSLGDRGREQYF.

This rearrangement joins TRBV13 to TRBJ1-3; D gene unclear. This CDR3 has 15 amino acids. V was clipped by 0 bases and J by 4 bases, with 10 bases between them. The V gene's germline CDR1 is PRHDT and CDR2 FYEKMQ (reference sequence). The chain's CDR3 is CASSLGPRSGNTIYF. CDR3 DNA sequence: TGTGCCAGCAGCTTAGGCCCTCGGTCCGGAAACACCATATATTTT.

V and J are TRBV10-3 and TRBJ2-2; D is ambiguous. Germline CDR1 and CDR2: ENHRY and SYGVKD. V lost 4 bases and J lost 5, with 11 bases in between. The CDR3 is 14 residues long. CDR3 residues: CAISVGELTGELFF. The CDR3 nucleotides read TGTGCCATCAGTGTTGGGGAATTAACCGGGGAGCTGTTTTTT.

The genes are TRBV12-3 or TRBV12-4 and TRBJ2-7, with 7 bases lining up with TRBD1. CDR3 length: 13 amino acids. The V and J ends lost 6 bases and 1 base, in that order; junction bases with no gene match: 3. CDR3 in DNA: TGTGCCAGCAGCTCGGGACAGTCCTACGAGCAGTACTTC. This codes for CASSSGQSYEQYF.

CDR3 in DNA: TGTGCCAGCAGTGTTTCAGGATTCACTAATGAAAAACTGTTTTTT. Amino acids: CASSVSGFTNEKLFF. The chain has TRBV2 and TRBJ1-4; D gene unclear. The germline V gene has CDR1 SNHLY and CDR2 FYNNEI. CDR3 length equals 15 residues. V lost 4 bases, J lost 2 bases, and 11 bases lay in between. The full variable domain, completed using reference TRBV2 and TRBJ1-4, is EPEVTQTPSHQVTQMGQEVILRCVPISNHLYFYWYRQILGQKVEFLVSFYNNEISEKSEIFDDQFSVERPDGSNFTLKIRSTKLEDSAMYFCASSVSGFTNEKLFFGSGTQLSVL.

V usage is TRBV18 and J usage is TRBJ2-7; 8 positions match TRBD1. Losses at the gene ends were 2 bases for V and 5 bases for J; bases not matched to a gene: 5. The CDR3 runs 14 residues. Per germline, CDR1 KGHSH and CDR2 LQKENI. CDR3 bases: TGTGCCAGCTCACCATCAGGGGGCATAGACGAGCAGTACTTC. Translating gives CASSPSGGIDEQYF.

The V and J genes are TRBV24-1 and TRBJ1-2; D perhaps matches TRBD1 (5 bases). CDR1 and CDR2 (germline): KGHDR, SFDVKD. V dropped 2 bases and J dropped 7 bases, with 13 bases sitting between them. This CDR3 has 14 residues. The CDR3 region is CATSDSSRVIGYTF. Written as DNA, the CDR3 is TGTGCCACCAGTGATTCAAGCAGGGTGATTGGCTACACCTTC.